This T cell receptor (beta chain) was observed in a study of shared clonotypes between healthy human individuals. Background on the study: Three CD4 naive, three CD4 memory, two CD8 naive and one CD8 memory plate were used per donor. Study results and caveats: The study found about 5% of naive CD4 clonotypes shared across a handful of donors.

Comments on this clone: No antigen is known for it.

The V and J ends lost 1 base and 10 bases respectively, with 5 bases between them. The CDR3 runs to 11 residues. The germline V gene has CDR1 MNHNS and CDR2 SASEGT. The investigators split CD4+ cells into a CD45RA+ naive subset and a CD45RA-negative memory subset. The method was immunoSEQ multiplex PCR; TCRdb's version includes in-frame clones alone and lacks a portion of them. The sample lists about 1.1 million clones; 78% were seen once. The chain uses TRBV6-1 and TRBJ1-3; D unresolved. The specimen sequenced was memory CD4+ T cells from PBMCs. Subset reported: CD45RA-negative fraction. The sequence was collected from a man between 18 and 35 years old in good health. Some clones in this sample may be carry-over from other donors' samples. Here the CDR3 DNA reads TGTGCCAGCAGTGAAGAGGTTACCATATATTTT. As protein: CASSEEVTIYF.